Below are 8 T cell receptor beta chains sequenced from a single sample in a study of blood T cell repertoires in COVID-19. Data came from immunoSEQ multiplex PCR; TCRdb stores just in-frame clones and leaves some out. The repertoire holds 52,000 or so clones, with roughly 90% as singletons. The sequenced sample consisted of peripheral blood. The source is a woman older than 75 with acute or convalescent COVID-19.

This chain uses TRBV7-9 with TRBJ2-3; TRBD1 might be the D (5 bases). Germline V gene lookup returns CDR1 SEHNR and CDR2 FQNEAQ (reference sequence). The CDR3 extends over 17 amino acids. Trimming left V 4 bases short and J 5 bases short, with 22 bases between. CDR3 in DNA: TGTGCCAGCAGCTCCCCCAATCGCAGGGATACCGGAGATACGCAGTATTTT. Translating it yields CASSSPNRRDTGDTQYF.

The CDR3 is CAWSQGTGNYGYTF. The CDR3 DNA reads TGTGCCTGGAGTCAGGGGACAGGGAACTATGGCTACACCTTC. V is TRBV30 and J is TRBJ1-2, with 9 bases that match TRBD1. V gave up 2 bases and J gave up 2 bases; unmatched junction bases: 3. The CDR3 totals 14 residues. CDR1 is GTSNPN, CDR2 SVGIG, per germline (reference sequence). The complete variable domain, with remaining parts taken from reference TRBV30 and TRBJ1-2, reads SQTIHQWPATLVQPVGSPLSLECTVEGTSNPNLYWYRQAAGRGLQLLFYSVGIGQISSEVPQNLSASRPQDRQFILSSKKLLLSDSGFYLCAWSQGTGNYGYTFGSGTRLTVV.

The rearrangement links TRBV2 to TRBJ1-2; D unclear. The CDR3 spans 13 residues. CDR1 and CDR2 (germline): SNHLY, FYNNEI. V was shortened by 6 bases and J by 2 bases, with 10 bases between the two germline ends. The CDR3 is CASRPDKNYGYTF. The DNA of the CDR3 is TGTGCCAGCAGACCAGACAAGAACTATGGCTACACCTTC.

The count of this clone is one. This chain joins TRBV7-8 and TRBJ2-1; TRBD2 agrees at 13 bases. CDR3 length: 15 residues. Per the germline V gene, CDR1 is SGHVS and CDR2 is FQNEAQ. The V and J ends lost 4 bases and 9 bases, in that order; junction bases with no gene match: 6. This chain's CDR3 is CASSWGLAGRSEQFF. The DNA of the CDR3 is TGTGCCAGCAGCTGGGGACTAGCGGGAAGGAGTGAGCAGTTCTTC.

The J gene is TRBJ1-5, the V gene TRBV28; D unclear. Germline V lookup: CDR1 MDHEN, CDR2 SYDVKM. The CDR3 runs 11 residues. The V and J ends lost 6 bases and 9 bases respectively, with 9 bases between them. CDR3 protein: CASRGLGPQHF. CDR3 DNA sequence: TGTGCCAGCAGGGGCCTGGGGCCCCAGCATTTT.

The chain employs TRBV7-2 and TRBJ2-1; 12 bases align to TRBD2. This CDR3 is 15 amino acids long. Germline V gives CDR1 SGHTA, CDR2 FQGNSA. V gave up 4 bases and J gave up 4 bases; unmatched junction bases: 2. The CDR3 reads CASSSLAGGYNEQFF. As DNA, the CDR3 is TGTGCCAGCAGCTCACTAGCGGGAGGTTACAATGAGCAGTTCTTC.

The chain employs TRBV4-1 and TRBJ2-1; 10 nucleotides agree with TRBD2. Germline CDR1 MGHRA, CDR2 YSYEKL. The CDR3 is 18 amino acids. Trimming took 0 bases from V and 5 from J; bases not matched to a gene: 10. The chain's CDR3 is CASSQDRVGLAGDNEQFF. The CDR3 DNA is TGCGCCAGCAGCCAAGATCGGGTGGGCCTAGCGGGAGACAATGAGCAGTTCTTC.

The rearrangement uses TRBV11-2 and TRBJ2-2; maybe TRBD2 (5 bases). Between the trimmed V and J ends, which lost 7 bases and 5 bases, there was a span of 17 bases. Looked up from germline, CDR1 is SGHAT and CDR2 is FQNNGV. The CDR3 sequence is 15 residues long. For the CDR3, the DNA is TGTGCCAGCAAGGATGGCGGGTTCGGTACCGGGGAGCTGTTTTTT. The encoded protein is CASKDGGFGTGELFF.